The rows below give T cell receptor beta chains drawn from one sample of a study of CD8 T cells in ankylosing spondylitis. TCRdb passed the 5' RACE reads through MiXCR, listing each CDR3 protein once. Among under 300,000 distinct CDR3 sequences, approximately 9% were seen once, and the ten largest hold approximately 7%. The sequenced sample consisted of blood, either unsorted or a sorted T cell fraction (not recorded which). The receptors originated from a male donor with ankylosing spondylitis or in good health (not recorded which). Both conserved end residues are part of each CDR3. A D gene is named only where the DNA matches it firmly. Size tells how often a clone was seen (once, few, many) or the class of an expanded clone, and some rows leave it out.

D	V	size	J	DNA	CDR3
.	TRBV12-3/TRBV12-4	many	TRBJ2-3	TGTGCCAGCAGTTCCCATCACCAGTATTTT	CASSSHHQYF
.	TRBV7-2	many	TRBJ2-7	TGTGCCAGCAGTACAGGGTATCGGTCCTACGAGCAGTACTTC	CASSTGYRSYEQYF
.	TRBV6-5	many	TRBJ1-2	TGTGCCAGCAGTTTGGGACCTTACTATGGCTACACCTTC	CASSLGPYYGYTF
TRBD2	TRBV19	few	TRBJ2-1	TGTGCCAGTAGTATGCTAGCGGGGGGTCCTAATGAGCAGTTCTTC	CASSMLAGGPNEQFF
TRBD1	TRBV20-1	many	TRBJ1-1	TGCAGTGCCGGAGGAAACAGGGGTATCACTGAAGCTTTCTTT	CSAGGNRGITEAFF
TRBD2	TRBV11-2	.	TRBJ2-5	TGTGCCAGCAGCCCTGGTATGACTAGCGCGGGTGAAGGAGAGACCCAGTACTTC	CASSPGMTSAGEGETQYF
.	TRBV10-3	many	TRBJ2-7	TGTGCCATCAGTGAGATGGCAGGCCGATACGAGCAGTACTTC	CAISEMAGRYEQYF
TRBD2	TRBV9	many	TRBJ2-3	TGTGCCAGCAGCCCACCCGGGACTAGGAAAGATACGCAGTATTTT	CASSPPGTRKDTQYF
TRBD2	TRBV29-1	many	TRBJ2-1	TGCAGCGTTATACTGACTAGCGGGGGAAGCTCCTACAATGAGCAGTTCTTC	CSVILTSGGSSYNEQFF
TRBD2	TRBV7-9	many	TRBJ2-3	TGTGCCAGCAGCCAAGGACTAGCGGGGCCGGGGACAGATACGCAGTATTTT	CASSQGLAGPGTDTQYF
TRBD1	TRBV6-5	many	TRBJ2-7	TGTGCCAGCAGTTACGACAGGGGGTCCTACGAGCAGTACTTC	CASSYDRGSYEQYF
TRBD1	TRBV7-9	many	TRBJ2-7	TGTGCCAGCAGCCCGATATTGGACAGGGGCACCTACGAGCAGTACTTC	CASSPILDRGTYEQYF
TRBD1	TRBV4-3	many	TRBJ1-2	TGCGCCAGCAGCCAAGATATAGGGACAGAAAGGGGCTATGGCTACACCTTC	CASSQDIGTERGYGYTF
TRBD2	TRBV7-6	many	TRBJ2-1	TGTGCCAGCAGCCCCGGGACTAGAGACAATGAGCAGTTCTTC	CASSPGTRDNEQFF
.	TRBV7-9	once	TRBJ2-3	TGTGCCAGCAGCTTAGATACGGTTAGCACAGATACGCAGTATTTT	CASSLDTVSTDTQYF
.	TRBV7-3	many	TRBJ2-5	TGTGCCAGCAGCTTAGCGTTCTGGTGGCGGGCGGAAGAGACCCAGTACTTC	CASSLAFWWRAEETQYF
.	TRBV4-1	many	TRBJ1-2	TGCGCCAGCAGCCAAGCGGGAGTGGGGAACGGCTACACCTTC	CASSQAGVGNGYTF
TRBD1	TRBV4-2	many	TRBJ2-2	TGTGCCAGCAGCCGCGAGACAGGGAGCGGGGAGCTGTTTTTT	CASSRETGSGELFF
TRBD2	TRBV20-1	many	TRBJ2-1	TGCAGTGCGGGAGGGACTAGCGGGAGCAATGAGCAGTTCTTC	CSAGGTSGSNEQFF
TRBD1	TRBV15	many	TRBJ1-1	TGTGCCACCAGCAAAAGGGACAGGGCAGGCACTGAAGCTTTCTTT	CATSKRDRAGTEAFF
TRBD1	TRBV19	many	TRBJ1-4	TGTGCCAGTAGTTCCCCGAGACAGGGGGGCGAAAAACTGTTTTTT	CASSSPRQGGEKLFF
.	TRBV27	many	TRBJ2-2	TGTGCCAGCAGCCTCCGGGCCCTAAACACCGGGGAGCTGTTTTTT	CASSLRALNTGELFF
.	TRBV29-1	many	TRBJ2-5	TGCAGCGTCGCGGGGCATGAGACCCAGTACTTC	CSVAGHETQYF
TRBD1	TRBV6-1	.	TRBJ2-7	TGTGCCAGCAGTCTTGGACAGGACGCCTACGAGCAGTACTTC	CASSLGQDAYEQYF
TRBD1	TRBV6-2/TRBV6-3	many	TRBJ1-2	TGTGCCAGCAGTAACCCTACAGGGGGTTTGGATGGCTACACCTTC	CASSNPTGGLDGYTF
.	TRBV11-1	few	TRBJ2-2	TGTGCCAGCAGCTTAGCTACCATTGCCACCGGGGAGCTGTTTTTT	CASSLATIATGELFF
TRBD1	TRBV9	.	TRBJ2-6	TGTGCCAGCAGCCTAACGCCGGGACAGCCCTCTGGGGCCAACGTCCTGACTTTC	CASSLTPGQPSGANVLTF
.	TRBV6-1	few	TRBJ2-2	TGTGCCAGCAGCCTATCGGGGAGCGGGGAGCTGTTTTTT	CASSLSGSGELFF
.	TRBV5-1	few	TRBJ2-6	TGCGCCAGCAGTTCTCACTTAGACGGCTCTGGGGCCAACGTCCTGACTTTC	CASSSHLDGSGANVLTF
.	TRBV7-2	.	TRBJ2-5	TGTGCCAGCAGCACCCGGACTACCCAAGAGACCCAGTACTTC	CASSTRTTQETQYF
.	TRBV7-2	many	TRBJ2-5	TGTGCCAGCAGCTTAATAGCCTCGCAAGAGACCCAGTACTTC	CASSLIASQETQYF
.	TRBV27	many	TRBJ2-7	TGTGCCAGCGGCCCCTGGTTGGGCGAGCAGTACTTC	CASGPWLGEQYF
TRBD1	TRBV12-3/TRBV12-4	many	TRBJ1-2	TGTGCCAGCAGTGGGGACAGGGGGGATGGCTACACCTTC	CASSGDRGDGYTF
TRBD1	TRBV12-3/TRBV12-4	.	TRBJ1-1	TGTGCCAGCAGTTTAGTCACAGGGGCCACTGAAGCTTTCTTT	CASSLVTGATEAFF
.	TRBV11-1	many	TRBJ1-2	TGTGCCAGCAGCTCCCCCTTTGTTGGGACAACCACTAACTATGGCTACACCTTC	CASSSPFVGTTTNYGYTF
.	TRBV5-1	many	TRBJ2-3	TGCGCCAGCAGCTTGGCCGGTCGGGATTCGGGCACAGATACGCAGTATTTT	CASSLAGRDSGTDTQYF
TRBD2	TRBV9	many	TRBJ2-1	TGTGCCAGCAGCACTTCCAGGGAGGGCGATGAGCAGTTCTTC	CASSTSREGDEQFF
.	TRBV28	many	TRBJ2-2	TGTGCCAGCAGTCTGGTACAGTGGGGAGTCACCGGGGAGCTGTTTTTT	CASSLVQWGVTGELFF
.	TRBV12-3/TRBV12-4	many	TRBJ1-2	TGTGCCAGCAGTCAGACCCTTAGAGGTGGCTATGGCTACACCTTC	CASSQTLRGGYGYTF
.	TRBV12-3/TRBV12-4	many	TRBJ1-6	TGTGCCAGCACCCAGTTGGGGTTAGCATCACCCCTCCACTTT	CASTQLGLASPLHF
TRBD1	TRBV24-1	many	TRBJ2-1	TGTGCCACCAGTGACCTGCCAGGGGGTGAGCAGTTCTTC	CATSDLPGGEQFF
TRBD2	TRBV7-3	many	TRBJ2-1	TGTGCCAGCAGCTTAAACGGGGGGGGTTATGAGCAGTTCTTC	CASSLNGGGYEQFF
TRBD2	TRBV30	few	TRBJ2-1	TGTGCCTGGAGGCCTAGCGGGGGGCGTAAGTTCTTC	CAWRPSGGRKFF
.	TRBV20-1	many	TRBJ1-1	TGCAGTGCTGGGGCCCGCGTAATGAACACTGAAGCTTTCTTT	CSAGARVMNTEAFF
.	TRBV10-2	few	TRBJ1-5	TGCGCCAGCAGTGAGGAGTGGGGTCAGCCCCAGCATTTT	CASSEEWGQPQHF
.	TRBV5-6	many	TRBJ1-1	TGTGCCAGCAGCTTCGGCGGAATGAACACTGAAGCTTTCTTT	CASSFGGMNTEAFF
TRBD2	TRBV7-9	many	TRBJ2-1	TGTGCCAGCAGCCACATACCGGGACTAGCGGACTACAATGAGCAGTTCTTC	CASSHIPGLADYNEQFF
TRBD1	TRBV4-2	many	TRBJ2-2	TGTGCCAGCAGCCAAGTGACAGGGACCCCCGGGGAGCTGTTTTTT	CASSQVTGTPGELFF
.	TRBV4-3	many	TRBJ1-2	TGCGCCAGCAGCCATGAGGGCGACCTCTATGGCTACACCTTC	CASSHEGDLYGYTF
.	TRBV5-1	many	TRBJ1-1	TGCGCCAGCAGTCCTAGGCAGGTCAACACTGAAGCTTTCTTT	CASSPRQVNTEAFF
.	TRBV12-3/TRBV12-4	many	TRBJ1-1	TGTGCCAGCAGCCAGTTTAGTGGGGCTGACACTGAAGCTTTCTTT	CASSQFSGADTEAFF
.	TRBV5-6	many	TRBJ2-2	TGTGCCAGCAGCTTGGGGACTCTCACCGGGGAGCTGTTTTTT	CASSLGTLTGELFF
.	TRBV7-6	many	TRBJ2-3	TGTGCCAGCAGCTTAGTCCCCCCGGCAGCGTATTCTTCTAGCACAGATACGCAGTATTTT	CASSLVPPAAYSSSTDTQYF
.	TRBV5-1	many	TRBJ1-1	TGCGCCAGCACCGACGACAGGCTGAACACTGAAGCTTTCTTT	CASTDDRLNTEAFF